This entry concerns a single T cell receptor (beta chain). CDR3 length equals 15 residues. Trimming left V 6 bases short and J 3 bases short, with 16 bases between. CDR1 is SGHAT and CDR2 is FQNNGV in the germline V gene. These data come from a study of tumor-infiltrating lymphocytes in primary liver carcinoma. As for the study in general: Spanning 30 to 69 years of age, the patients were men and women.

The template, roughly 0.45 ug total RNA, yielded TCR beta cDNA made with a constant-region primer. It was through three nested multiplex PCR rounds of slightly modified ARM-PCR that TCR beta libraries arose. The first two PCR rounds, approximately 10 cycles each, used TRBV1-TRBV30 forward primers and a C-beta reverse primer. TCRdb redid the calling of the multiplex PCR reads with MiXCR, one entry per CDR3 protein. The sample yields approximately 110,000 distinct CDR3 sequences, 50% to 80% seen once. Co-extraction of RNA and DNA was performed on about 19-31 mg of unsorted bulk tissue. Over 80% of the cells in every tumor sample were viable tumor cells.

This receptor was identified in a woman in her sixties with primary liver carcinoma and hepatitis B virus infection. Sequencing was done on a sample of liver tumor tissue from sampling region 3. This sample's subset: tumor region T3, left-lateral pole. The chain has TRBV11-2 and TRBJ2-3; no clear D gene. Here the CDR3 DNA reads TGTGCCAGCAGTTCAGGCAACTTATTTACAGATACGCAGTATTTT. This sequence encodes CASSSGNLFTDTQYF.